A single sample is the source of the 21 T cell receptor beta chains below, sequenced in a study of blood T cell repertoires in COVID-19. The repertoire was sequenced with immunoSEQ multiplex PCR; TCRdb's copy has only in-frame clones and lacks some. The data contain around 180,000 clones, 89% of them singletons. Sequencing used PBMCs or T cells enriched from blood (not recorded which). Receptor source: a woman aged 40 to 55 with acute COVID-19.

This rearrangement joins TRBV11-2 to TRBJ2-6; TRBD1 is a possible D gene (6 bases). Per germline, CDR1 SGHAT and CDR2 FQNNGV. Between the trimmed V and J ends, which lost 5 bases and 0 bases, there was a span of 11 bases. This CDR3 spans 16 amino acids. The CDR3 loop reads CASSTGQHSGANVLTF. In nucleotides, the CDR3 is TGTGCCAGCAGCACCGGACAGCACTCTGGGGCCAACGTCCTGACTTTC.

In nucleotides, the CDR3 is TGTGCCAGCAGCCACTACAATGAGCAGTTCTTC. Its translation: CASSHYNEQFF. The chain links TRBV7-9 to TRBJ2-1, with D hard to call. The CDR3 length is 11 residues. Trimming shortened V by 5 bases and J by 3 bases, and 2 bases separated the two germline ends. The germline V gene encodes CDR1 SEHNR and CDR2 FQNEAQ (reference sequence).

This clone was seen only once. This chain links TRBV10-1 with TRBJ2-3, with D maybe TRBD2 (7 bases). CDR1 and CDR2 (germline): WNHNN, SYGVQD (reference sequence). V lost 3 bases and J lost 1, with 11 bases in between. The CDR3 runs to 15 residues. DNA of the CDR3: TGCGCCAGCAGTGACTACGGGGGGCGCACAGATACGCAGTATTTT. It codes for CASSDYGGRTDTQYF.

The rearrangement joins TRBV27 to TRBJ2-5; 16 bases are shared with TRBD2. The CDR3 extends over 18 amino acids. Germline CDR1 and CDR2: MNHEY and SMNVEV (reference sequence). Trimming took 4 bases from V and 5 from J; bases not matched to a gene: 10. The CDR3 DNA follows: TGTGCCAGCAGTTCGGGGACTAGCGGGAGGGCCGAGGCGGAGACCCAGTACTTC. Translated: CASSSGTSGRAEAETQYF.

The V gene is TRBV7-2, the J gene TRBJ2-5; 8 bases align to TRBD2. V lost 5 bases, J lost 5 bases, and 19 bases stayed unmatched. The length of the CDR3 is 18 residues. Germline V gene lookup returns CDR1 SGHTA and CDR2 FQGNSA. As DNA, the CDR3 is TGTGCCAGCAGCCTTACTCTGACCGGGACTAGGGGCTGGGAGACCCAGTACTTC. This codes for CASSLTLTGTRGWETQYF.

The chain carries TRBV5-6 and TRBJ2-1; 10 bases agree with TRBD2. The CDR3 is made up of 13 amino acids. The V segment lost 7 bases and the J segment 10 bases; nucleotides outside the gene matches: 8. Germline V lookup: CDR1 SGHDT, CDR2 YYEEEE. Written as DNA, the CDR3 is TGTGCCAGCGCGCTAGCGGGGGAACGGGAGCAGTTCTTC. It translates to CASALAGEREQFF.

The chain is built from TRBV14 and TRBJ2-2; no clear D. The V and J ends lost 3 bases and 7 bases respectively, with 9 bases between them. The CDR3 covers 13 residues. CDR1 and CDR2 from the germline V gene are SGHDN and FVKESK. Here the CDR3 reads CASSQQSVGELFF. CDR3 sequence (DNA): TGTGCCAGCAGCCAGCAGAGCGTCGGGGAGCTGTTTTTT. Supplemented by reference TRBV14 and TRBJ2-2, the full variable domain reads EAGVTQFPSHSVIEKGQTVTLRCDPISGHDNLYWYRRVMGKEIKFLLHFVKESKQDESGMPNNRFLAERTGGTYSTLKVQPAELEDSGVYFCASSQQSVGELFFGEGSRLTVL.

As for this clone: This sample also contains other DNA sequences that code for the same CDR3. This chain connects TRBV12-3 or TRBV12-4 to TRBJ2-5, with D perhaps matching TRBD1 (5 bases). The CDR3 covers 12 residues. Trimming removed 5 bases from V and 4 bases from J, with 8 bases in between. CDR3 amino acids: CASSPQGETQYF. The CDR3, as DNA: TGTGCCAGCAGTCCCCAGGGAGAGACCCAGTACTTC.

This clone was detected only once. This chain links TRBV10-3 with TRBJ1-1; the D is unclear. The V and J ends lost 0 bases and 6 bases respectively, with 8 bases between them. This CDR3 comprises 13 residues. The V gene's germline CDR1 is ENHRY and CDR2 SYGVKD. The CDR3 bases are TGTGCCATCAGTGAGTCGACTCTGGCTGAAGCTTTCTTT. Amino acid sequence: CAISESTLAEAFF.

The chain uses TRBV5-1 and TRBJ2-3, with TRBD2 as a possible D gene (6 bases). This CDR3 is built from 15 residues. V lost 0 bases, J lost 2 bases, and 10 bases lay in between. Per germline, CDR1 SGHRS and CDR2 YFSETQ. The DNA of the CDR3 is TGCGCCAGCAGCTTGGCGGGGGAACTCACAGATACGCAGTATTTT. It translates to CASSLAGELTDTQYF. Drawing the rest from reference TRBV5-1 and TRBJ2-3, the complete variable domain is KAGVTQTPRYLIKTRGQQVTLSCSPISGHRSVSWYQQTPGQGLQFLFEYFSETQRNKGNFPGRFSGRQFSNSRSEMNVSTLELGDSALYLCASSLAGELTDTQYFGPGTRLTVL.

The chain is built from TRBV25-1 and TRBJ2-1, with a weak D call TRBD1 (6 bases). This CDR3 comprises 16 residues. V lost 1 base and J lost 0, with 10 bases in between. The germline gives CDR1 MGHDK, CDR2 SYGVNS. The CDR3 DNA reads as TGTGCCAGCAGTGAATTTGCAGGGGCCTCCTACAATGAGCAGTTCTTC. It encodes CASSEFAGASYNEQFF.

J is TRBJ2-1 and V is TRBV7-2; D possibly corresponds to TRBD2 (6 bases). Germline CDR1 and CDR2: SGHTA and FQGNSA. CDR3 length equals 16 residues. Trimming took 4 bases from V and 5 from J, leaving 18 bases between them. CDR3 residues: CASSSPIGGGDNEQFF. The CDR3 DNA is TGTGCCAGCAGCTCCCCGATTGGGGGAGGCGACAATGAGCAGTTCTTC.

This rearrangement joins TRBV19 to TRBJ1-3, with 9 bases lining up with TRBD1. This CDR3 has 21 residues. Germline CDR1 reads LNHDA; CDR2 reads SQIVND (reference sequence). The ends lost 3 bases at V and 0 bases at J; junction bases unmatched: 18. DNA of the CDR3: TGTGCCAGTAGTATCCAGCTCGGGACAGGGATCGGACCAAGCTCTGGAAACACCATATATTTT. Protein sequence: CASSIQLGTGIGPSSGNTIYF.

This chain connects TRBV3-1 (or the pseudogene TRBV3-2) to TRBJ2-1; D unclear. The CDR3 is made up of 12 amino acids. Germline CDR1 is LGHDT and CDR2 is YNNKEL (reference sequence). The V gene lost 6 bases and the J gene lost 7 bases, with 10 bases spanning the gap. The CDR3 protein is CASSGFGNEQFF. The CDR3 region has the DNA TGTGCCAGCAGTGGTTTCGGTAATGAGCAGTTCTTC.

The V and J genes are TRBV7-9 and TRBJ1-2; TRBD1 matches at 7 bases. Looked up from germline, CDR1 is SEHNR and CDR2 is FQNEAQ (reference sequence). The trim removed 5 bases at V and 0 bases at J, leaving 9 bases unmatched. This CDR3 is 16 amino acids long. Here the CDR3 DNA reads TGTGCCAGCAGCCGGCTAACAGGGGTTTCTAACTATGGCTACACCTTC. It codes for CASSRLTGVSNYGYTF.

The J gene is TRBJ1-2, the V gene TRBV19; 7 bases match TRBD1. There are 14 residues in the CDR3. Germline V CDR1 and CDR2: LNHDA, SQIVND (reference sequence). V shed 7 bases and J 8 bases; nucleotides not matched to a gene: 13. The CDR3 reads CASTPGQTLKGYTF. The CDR3 DNA is TGTGCCAGTACCCCGGGACAGACGTTAAAGGGCTACACCTTC.

This chain links TRBV18 with TRBJ2-7; the match to TRBD2 covers 9 bases. Looked up from germline, CDR1 is KGHSH and CDR2 is LQKENI. The CDR3 is made up of 15 amino acids. V was pared by 1 base and J by 3 bases, with 4 bases of the junction left unmatched. CDR3 in amino acids: CASSPRRGGGYEQYF. DNA for the CDR3: TGTGCCAGCTCACCACGGCGGGGGGGAGGCTACGAGCAGTACTTC.

The chain has TRBV19 and TRBJ1-4; D may be TRBD1 (6 bases). Trimming removed 6 bases from V and 1 base from J, with 18 bases in between. The CDR3 totals 17 residues. CDR1 and CDR2 (germline): LNHDA, SQIVND (reference sequence). The CDR3 sequence: CASSTAGRGLTNEKLFF. CDR3 DNA sequence: TGTGCCAGTAGCACCGCCGGCAGGGGTTTAACTAATGAAAAACTGTTTTTT. The entire variable domain, with the rest obtained from reference TRBV19 and TRBJ1-4, is as follows: DGGITQSPKYLFRKEGQNVTLSCEQNLNHDAMYWYRQDPGQGLRLIYYSQIVNDFQKGDIAEGYSVSREKKESFPLTVTSAQKNPTAFYLCASSTAGRGLTNEKLFFGSGTQLSVL.

CDR3 region: CSVNGLAGNEQFF. CDR3 in DNA: TGCAGCGTAAACGGACTAGCCGGGAACGAGCAGTTCTTC. The chain uses TRBV29-1 and TRBJ2-1; 8 bases are shared with TRBD2. This CDR3 spans 13 amino acids. In germline, CDR1 is SQVTM, CDR2 ANQGSEA. The trim removed 6 bases at V and 10 bases at J, leaving 11 bases unmatched.

The chain links TRBV19 to TRBJ1-6, with 11 bases matching TRBD1. The CDR3 totals 16 residues. The germline gives CDR1 LNHDA, CDR2 SQIVND (reference sequence). V lost 3 bases to trimming and J lost 4 bases; unmatched junction nucleotides: 2. CDR3 in DNA: TGTGCCAGTAGTATTGGGGACAGGGGGTATAATTCACCCCTCCACTTT. It yields the protein CASSIGDRGYNSPLHF.

Remarks on this clone: This specimen includes other DNA sequences encoding the same CDR3. The V and J genes are TRBV11-2 and TRBJ1-4; TRBD1 agrees at 10 bases. This CDR3 region has 14 residues. Germline V lookup: CDR1 SGHAT, CDR2 FQNNGV. Trimming at V came to 6 bases and at J to 7 bases, leaving 5 bases not matched to a gene. The CDR3 nucleotides read TGTGCCAGCAGTCGGGACAGGGGAGGTGAAAAACTGTTTTTT. Its protein is CASSRDRGGEKLFF. Full variable domain (remainder filled in from reference TRBV11-2 and TRBJ1-4): EAGVAQSPRYKIIEKRQSVAFWCNPISGHATLYWYQQILGQGPKLLIQFQNNGVVDDSQLPKDRFSAERLKGVDSTLKIQPAKLEDSAVYLCASSRDRGGEKLFFGSGTQLSVL.